The 21 T cell receptor beta chains given below trace back to one sample, sequenced in a study of blood T cell repertoires in COVID-19. Data came from immunoSEQ multiplex PCR; TCRdb stores just in-frame clones and leaves some out. The data show 130,000 to 150,000 clones, roughly 80% seen once. Source material: PBMCs or T cells enriched from blood (not recorded which). Source of these receptors: a woman aged 40 to 49 who had recovered from COVID-19.

The chain combines TRBV7-8 with TRBJ2-5, with 9 bases that match TRBD1. CDR1 is SGHVS, CDR2 FQNEAQ, per germline. With 5 bases clipped from V and 2 bases from J, the junction kept 3 bases outside the gene matches. The CDR3 is 14 amino acids. The CDR3 coding sequence is TGTGCCAGCAGCCGTGGGACAGGGCAAGAGACCCAGTACTTC. Translation: CASSRGTGQETQYF.

This clone was seen a few times. The chain combines TRBV15 with TRBJ2-3; a weak D match, TRBD2 (7 bases). This CDR3 is built from 18 residues. Trimming pared 0 bases from V and 2 bases from J, leaving 18 bases between. Germline CDR1 and CDR2: LNHNV and YYDKDF (reference sequence). The CDR3 here is CATSRDLRRGGYTDTQYF. CDR3 coding DNA: TGTGCCACCAGCAGAGATCTGAGGAGGGGGGGTTACACAGATACGCAGTATTTT. Drawing the rest from reference TRBV15 and TRBJ2-3, the complete variable domain is DAMVIQNPRYQVTQFGKPVTLSCSQTLNHNVMYWYQQKSSQAPKLLFHYYDKDFNNEADTPDNFQSRRPNTSFCFLDIRSPGLGDTAMYLCATSRDLRRGGYTDTQYFGPGTRLTVL.

This clone was seen just once. The chain recombines TRBV2 with TRBJ1-2; weak D call: TRBD1 (5 bases). The CDR3 is 14 amino acids. V lost 1 base to trimming and J lost 4 bases, with 10 bases between them. Germline values: CDR1 SNHLY, CDR2 FYNNEI. CDR3 in amino acids: CASSEDRDFYGYTF. CDR3 DNA: TGTGCCAGCAGTGAAGACCGGGACTTCTATGGCTACACCTTC.

V is TRBV19 and J is TRBJ2-7; D might be TRBD2 (6 bases). The germline V gene has CDR1 LNHDA and CDR2 SQIVND (reference sequence). This CDR3 has 12 residues. V lost 5 bases, J lost 4 bases, and 9 bases lay in between. The CDR3 DNA reads TGTGCCAGTAGTCTCGGGGGATACGAGCAGTACTTC. This sequence encodes CASSLGGYEQYF.

This CDR3 is CASSRGTGEQFF. The CDR3 DNA reads TGTGCCAGCAGTCGGGGGACGGGTGAGCAGTTCTTC. The chain combines TRBV12-3 or TRBV12-4 with TRBJ2-1; weak D call: TRBD2 (6 bases). V lost 5 bases and J lost 9, with 11 bases in between. CDR3 length: 12 residues.

The chain combines TRBV25-1 with TRBJ1-3; TRBD1 matches at 10 bases. J lost 5 bases, V lost 4 bases, and 2 bases had no gene match. The CDR3 totals 14 residues. Looked up from germline, CDR1 is MGHDK and CDR2 is SYGVNS. In DNA, the CDR3 is TGTGCCAGCAGTGTGACAGGGGGCAGAAACACCATATATTTT. This codes for CASSVTGGRNTIYF.

The chain uses TRBV10-2 and TRBJ2-3; 8 bases are a match to TRBD2. There are 14 residues in the CDR3. CDR1 and CDR2 from the germline V gene are WSHSY and SAAADI. Trimming at V came to 6 bases and at J to 1 base, leaving 3 bases not matched to a gene. As DNA, the CDR3 is TGCGCCAGCAGGTCGGGGGGGGGCACAGATACGCAGTATTTT. It specifies CASRSGGGTDTQYF.

V gene TRBV5-6 combines with J gene TRBJ1-3; the D is unclear. Germline V gives CDR1 SGHDT, CDR2 YYEEEE. CDR3 length equals 15 residues. Trimming removed 4 bases from V and 2 bases from J, with 13 bases in between. CDR3 sequence (DNA): TGTGCCAGCAGCATTGAATTGGCGGCTGGAAACACCATATATTTT. Translated: CASSIELAAGNTIYF.

This rearrangement joins TRBV7-6 to TRBJ2-1; 7 nucleotides agree with TRBD2. The CDR3 runs 13 residues. V trimming: 2 bases; J trimming: 9 bases; junction bases outside the gene matches: 4. Germline CDR1 SGHVS, CDR2 FNYEAQ. The CDR3: CASSLMGGSEQFF. The CDR3 DNA reads as TGTGCCAGCAGCTTAATGGGGGGGAGTGAGCAGTTCTTC.

This rearrangement joins TRBV30 to TRBJ2-1; no clear D. Germline V gene lookup returns CDR1 GTSNPN and CDR2 SVGIG (reference sequence). The CDR3 covers 13 residues. Deletions cut 0 bases from V and 4 bases from J, with 7 bases between. CDR3 residues: CAWSVGGYNEQFF. The CDR3 coding sequence is TGTGCCTGGAGTGTAGGCGGATACAATGAGCAGTTCTTC.

V gene TRBV13 combines with J gene TRBJ2-1; TRBD1 matches at 8 bases. CDR3 length: 13 amino acids. The germline gives CDR1 PRHDT, CDR2 FYEKMQ (reference sequence). The V and J ends lost 5 bases and 6 bases, in that order; junction bases with no gene match: 3. As DNA, the CDR3 is TGTGCCAGCAGCCAGGACAGGGCCAATGAGCAGTTCTTC. Residues: CASSQDRANEQFF.

The chain is built from TRBV25-1 and TRBJ1-2, with a possible D match to TRBD1 (6 bases). Germline V lookup: CDR1 MGHDK, CDR2 SYGVNS. The CDR3 loop spans 14 amino acids. Trimming cost V 3 bases and J 2 bases, with 10 bases left between them. The CDR3 nucleotides are TGTGCCAGCAGTGAGACAGGAGACAACTATGGCTACACCTTC. Translated, it gives CASSETGDNYGYTF.

The gene calls are TRBV4-1 and TRBJ2-2; no firm D call. This CDR3 is built from 18 residues. The germline V gene encodes CDR1 MGHRA and CDR2 YSYEKL. Trimming removed 0 bases from V and 0 bases from J, with 14 bases in between. Here the CDR3 DNA reads TGCGCCAGCAGCCAAGATCCGCGAGCCGCTGCGAACACCGGGGAGCTGTTTTTT. Amino acids: CASSQDPRAAANTGELFF.

In its sample, this clone was seen a few times. The rearrangement links TRBV5-1 to TRBJ2-2; tentatively, D is TRBD1 (7 bases). The CDR3 spans 13 residues. In germline, CDR1 is SGHRS, CDR2 YFSETQ. The V gene lost 4 bases and the J gene lost 8 bases, with 12 bases spanning the gap. The CDR3 protein is CASSGGGEGELFF. CDR3 in DNA: TGCGCCAGCAGCGGAGGGGGCGAAGGGGAGCTGTTTTTT.

In DNA form, the CDR3 reads TGCGCCAGCAGCCGGGATGGAGGCGGGAGGGCCACCGGGGAGCTGTTTTTT. Translating it yields CASSRDGGGRATGELFF. The rearrangement joins TRBV4-1 to TRBJ2-2; 9 bases are a match to TRBD2. The CDR3 is 17 residues long. The V and J ends lost 4 bases and 4 bases, in that order; junction bases with no gene match: 10. CDR1 and CDR2 from the germline V gene are MGHRA and YSYEKL.

This clone was picked up one time. The chain recombines TRBV5-1 with TRBJ1-3, with 7 bases matching TRBD1. CDR1 is SGHRS and CDR2 is YFSETQ in the germline V gene. This CDR3 region has 15 residues. Trimming cost V 4 bases and J 0 bases; bases outside gene matches: 4. In nucleotides, the CDR3 is TGCGCCAGCAGCCTGGACAGGAGCTCTGGAAACACCATATATTTT. This sequence encodes CASSLDRSSGNTIYF. The entire variable domain, with the rest obtained from reference TRBV5-1 and TRBJ1-3, is as follows: KAGVTQTPRYLIKTRGQQVTLSCSPISGHRSVSWYQQTPGQGLQFLFEYFSETQRNKGNFPGRFSGRQFSNSRSEMNVSTLELGDSALYLCASSLDRSSGNTIYFGEGSWLTVV.

The chain couples TRBV30 to TRBJ1-4; 7 bases are a match to TRBD1. Germline V gene data show CDR1 as GTSNPN and CDR2 as SVGIG (reference sequence). Trimming took 0 bases from V and 12 from J; bases not matched to a gene: 13. The CDR3 has 15 amino acids. In DNA, the CDR3 is TGTGCCTGGAGTGTAGCTGTTCCCAGGGGGAAGCAACTGTTTTTT. Translation gives CAWSVAVPRGKQLFF.

The V gene is TRBV27, the J gene TRBJ2-7; 8 bases align to TRBD1. Trimming cost V 0 bases and J 2 bases; bases outside gene matches: 3. Germline CDR1 MNHEY, CDR2 SMNVEV (reference sequence). The CDR3 loop spans 15 amino acids. The CDR3 nucleotides are TGTGCCAGCAGTTTATCCTGGACAGGGACCTACGAGCAGTACTTC. It translates to CASSLSWTGTYEQYF.

This chain links TRBV5-8 with TRBJ1-6; 8 bases agree with TRBD1. Germline CDR1 and CDR2: SGHTS and YDEGEE. Trimming cost V 3 bases and J 9 bases; bases outside gene matches: 8. This CDR3 has 15 amino acids. The CDR3 nucleotides read TGTGCCAGCAGCTCCAGGACAGGGAAGGGTTCACCCCTCCACTTT. It is translated as CASSSRTGKGSPLHF. Using reference TRBV5-8 and TRBJ1-6 for the parts outside the CDR3, the full variable domain is EAGVTQSPTHLIKTRGQQATLRCSPISGHTSVYWYQQALGLGLQFLLWYDEGEERNRGNFPPRFSGRQFPNYSSELNVNALELEDSALYLCASSSRTGKGSPLHFGNGTRLTVT.

This clone was seen many times. This chain connects TRBV19 to TRBJ2-3, with TRBD1 matching 7 bases. This CDR3 is built from 15 residues. After removal of 1 base from V and 2 bases from J, the junction contained 3 bases not matched to a gene. Germline CDR1 LNHDA, CDR2 SQIVND (reference sequence). The CDR3 DNA follows: TGTGCCAGTAGTATAGGAGGGGGCGACACAGATACGCAGTATTTT. Protein sequence: CASSIGGGDTDTQYF.

The chain couples TRBV2 to TRBJ1-6; D unclear. Germline V gives CDR1 SNHLY, CDR2 FYNNEI. V was cut by 5 bases and J by 5 bases, with 10 bases left in between. CDR3 length: 14 residues. For the CDR3, the DNA is TGTGCCAGCAGTCGGCAGGTTAATAATTCACCCCTCCACTTT. It is translated as CASSRQVNNSPLHF. The variable domain in full, with the rest retrieved from reference TRBV2 and TRBJ1-6, is EPEVTQTPSHQVTQMGQEVILRCVPISNHLYFYWYRQILGQKVEFLVSFYNNEISEKSEIFDDQFSVERPDGSNFTLKIRSTKLEDSAMYFCASSRQVNNSPLHFGNGTRLTVT.